Below, 10 T cell receptor beta chains from the same sample are listed, as sequenced in a study of shared clonotypes between healthy human individuals. Libraries were prepared by immunoSEQ multiplex PCR; TCRdb keeps only in-frame clonotypes and omits some of them. The repertoire holds 550,000 to 850,000 clones, approximately 79% seen once, with about 1.7% in the top ten. The sequenced sample was memory CD4+ T cells sorted from blood. Subset: CD45RA-negative fraction. These receptors all come from a woman in her twenties or thirties in good health.

The chain links TRBV10-2 to TRBJ1-2, with a weak D call TRBD1 (5 bases). V was shortened by 2 bases and J by 0 bases, with 7 bases between the two germline ends. CDR3 length: 14 residues. CDR1 WSHSY and CDR2 SAAADI come from the germline V gene. The CDR3 DNA is TGCGCCAGCAGTGAGCCGGGGGCTAACTATGGCTACACCTTC. Its protein is CASSEPGANYGYTF.

The chain uses TRBV5-1 and TRBJ2-3; possible D gene TRBD1, 6 bases. The V end was cut by 4 bases, the J end by 5 bases, with 20 bases between. Per germline, CDR1 SGHRS and CDR2 YFSETQ. The CDR3 totals 16 residues. The CDR3 protein is CASSLEPGVGVDTQYF. The CDR3 DNA reads as TGCGCCAGCAGCCTGGAGCCAGGGGTAGGTGTAGATACGCAGTATTTT.

The V call is TRBV7-9, the J call TRBJ2-7, with TRBD2 matching 12 bases. The CDR3 spans 15 residues. V shed 2 bases and J 5 bases; nucleotides not matched to a gene: 4. Germline V gives CDR1 SEHNR, CDR2 FQNEAQ (reference sequence). The CDR3 DNA follows: TGTGCCAGCAGCTTACTAGCGGGAGGGCTGGACGAGCAGTACTTC. It is translated as CASSLLAGGLDEQYF.

This clone was observed once. This chain connects TRBV11-2 to TRBJ2-1; 13 bases are a match to TRBD2. V dropped 8 bases and J dropped 8; count of bases not matched to a gene: 9. Per germline, CDR1 SGHAT and CDR2 FQNNGV. The CDR3 sequence is 15 residues long. The CDR3 spells CASSLVGLAGDEQFF. The CDR3 nucleotides read TGTGCCAGCTCCTTAGTCGGACTAGCGGGAGATGAGCAGTTCTTC.

The chain employs TRBV11-2 and TRBJ1-1, with no clear D. CDR1 SGHAT and CDR2 FQNNGV come from the germline V gene. The CDR3 extends over 17 amino acids. Trimming took 5 bases from V and 0 from J, leaving 19 bases between them. The CDR3 region is CASSPHPGIIMNTEAFF. The CDR3 nucleotides read TGTGCCAGCAGCCCCCATCCCGGGATAATAATGAACACTGAAGCTTTCTTT.

The chain couples TRBV2 to TRBJ2-1, with D tentatively TRBD1 (6 bases). Per germline, CDR1 SNHLY and CDR2 FYNNEI. This CDR3 comprises 14 residues. V gave up 6 bases and J gave up 3 bases, with 12 bases separating them. The CDR3 nucleotides read TGTGCCAGCAGGAGCAGGGGCGGCTACAATGAGCAGTTCTTC. Its translation: CASRSRGGYNEQFF.

CDR3 protein: CASQTQRNTEAFF. The CDR3 nucleotides read TGTGCCAGCCAGACCCAACGGAACACTGAAGCTTTCTTT. The chain carries TRBV28 and TRBJ1-1; no clear D. Trimming stripped 8 bases from V and 1 base from J, with 11 bases between. CDR1 and CDR2 (germline): MDHEN, SYDVKM. The CDR3 runs 13 residues.

Only a few counts were recorded for this clone. The chain employs TRBV7-8 and TRBJ1-1, with a tentative D call TRBD1 (6 bases). CDR1 SGHVS and CDR2 FQNEAQ come from the germline V gene. Trimming left V 5 bases short and J 4 bases short, with 11 bases between. The CDR3 is 13 residues long. The CDR3, as DNA: TGTGCCAGCAGCCCGACAGGAGGCACTGAAGCTTTCTTT. Its protein product is CASSPTGGTEAFF.

A remark on this clone: Distinct nucleotide sequences in the sample also encode this CDR3. The chain couples TRBV5-1 to TRBJ2-7, with D unclear. The V end lost 0 bases, the J end lost 3 bases, and 10 bases lay between the germline ends. The V gene's germline CDR1 is SGHRS and CDR2 YFSETQ. The CDR3 totals 14 residues. The CDR3 loop reads CASSLGAGSYEQYF. In nucleotides, the CDR3 is TGCGCCAGCAGCTTGGGAGCAGGAAGCTACGAGCAGTACTTC.

This clone appeared once. This chain uses TRBV4-1 with TRBJ2-5, with 7 bases aligning to TRBD1. V lost 1 base and J lost 1; bases outside the gene matches: 6. The CDR3 consists of 16 residues. Germline V gene lookup returns CDR1 MGHRA and CDR2 YSYEKL. CDR3: CASSQGNRGPQETQYF. Here the CDR3 DNA reads TGCGCCAGCAGCCAAGGCAACAGGGGACCCCAAGAGACCCAGTACTTC.